This TCR beta chain was retrieved from a study of radiation and T cells in renal cell carcinoma. Specified time point: blood 2 weeks post-SBRT. Treatment noted: 15 Gy SBRT to primary tumor, nephrectomy 4 weeks later. Regarding the study as a whole: Without pretreatment biopsies, baseline tumor clonotype presence was undetermined.

V lost 4 bases to trimming and J lost 5 bases; unmatched junction nucleotides: 4. The CDR3 sequence is 12 residues long. CDR1 is SQVTM and CDR2 is ANQGSEA in the germline V gene. Worth noting for this clone: The antigen is undetermined.

Using immunoSEQ multiplex PCR, the repertoire was profiled, and TCRdb retains in-frame clones only, with some absent. The sample includes roughly 150,000 clones, roughly 87% of them seen just once. The chain recombines TRBV29-1 with TRBJ2-5, with 7 bases that match TRBD1. The sequence derives from a woman aged 45-60 years with renal cell carcinoma. The starting material was blood, obtained from a patient whose treatment included radiotherapy and nephrectomy. In nucleotides, the CDR3 is TGCAGCGTTGGACAGGGACGGGAGACCCAGTACTTC. It codes for CSVGQGRETQYF.